The 31 T cell receptor beta chains below were found in one sample sequenced in a study of T cell responses to AZD1222 COVID-19 vaccine. Measured with immunoSEQ multiplex PCR; TCRdb has only the in-frame clones, and not every one. Among over 120,000 clones listed, over 85% were seen once. The source was peripheral blood, collected on day 0 of AZD1222 vaccination. The receptors were sampled from an adult in good health.

This chain connects TRBV5-3 to TRBJ1-5, with TRBD1 as a possible D gene (5 bases). TRBV5-3 is noted as an ORF with a role that remains uncertain. This CDR3 has 19 residues. Between the trimmed V and J ends, which lost 0 bases and 1 base, there was a span of 20 bases. CDR3 coding DNA: TGTGCCAGAAGCTTGGGGCCCAGGGAGGTAGGTAAGAGCAATCAGCCCCAGCATTTT. Amino acid sequence: CARSLGPREVGKSNQPQHF.

A few counts support this clone. The chain links TRBV2 to TRBJ2-2, with D unclear. V lost 3 bases, J lost 3 bases, and 5 bases lay in between. In germline, CDR1 is SNHLY, CDR2 FYNNEI. The CDR3 extends over 13 amino acids. The CDR3 coding sequence is TGTGCCAGCAGTGACAGATACACCGGGGAGCTGTTTTTT. Residues: CASSDRYTGELFF.

This chain joins TRBV19 and TRBJ1-5, with TRBD1 as a possible D gene (5 bases). The length of the CDR3 is 15 residues. The germline CDR1 and CDR2 sequences are LNHDA and SQIVND (reference sequence). V was pared by 6 bases and J by 3 bases, with 15 bases between. The chain's CDR3 is CASRGETVNNQPQHF. CDR3 sequence (DNA): TGTGCCAGTAGGGGGGAGACGGTGAACAATCAGCCCCAGCATTTT.

The chain combines TRBV5-6 with TRBJ2-1, with 8 bases fitting TRBD1. V shed 0 bases and J 4 bases; nucleotides not matched to a gene: 3. CDR1 and CDR2 (germline): SGHDT, YYEEEE. The CDR3 runs to 15 residues. Here the CDR3 reads CASSLGQGAYNEQFF. The CDR3 DNA reads TGTGCCAGCAGCTTGGGGCAGGGGGCTTACAATGAGCAGTTCTTC. Together with reference TRBV5-6 and TRBJ2-1, the CDR3 gives the full variable domain: DAGVTQSPTHLIKTRGQQVTLRCSPKSGHDTVSWYQQALGQGPQFIFQYYEEEERQRGNFPDRFSGHQFPNYSSELNVNALLLGDSALYLCASSLGQGAYNEQFFGPGTRLTVL.

This chain connects TRBV5-4 to TRBJ1-5, with D perhaps matching TRBD1 (5 bases). The CDR3 is 14 amino acids. Per the germline V gene, CDR1 is SGHNT and CDR2 is YYREEE (reference sequence). V was clipped by 1 base and J by 5 bases, with 10 bases between them. The CDR3 DNA is TGTGCCAGCAGCTTGCAAGGGGCTGATCAGCCCCAGCATTTT. As protein: CASSLQGADQPQHF.

This chain joins TRBV19 and TRBJ1-5; D perhaps matches TRBD1 (6 bases). Trimming removed 9 bases at V and 0 bases at J, with 12 bases between. Germline values: CDR1 LNHDA, CDR2 SQIVND (reference sequence). CDR3 length: 14 residues. The CDR3 protein is CASQDRYSNQPQHF. Here the CDR3 DNA reads TGTGCCAGCCAGGACAGATATAGCAATCAGCCCCAGCATTTT. Full variable domain (missing parts from reference TRBV19 and TRBJ1-5): DGGITQSPKYLFRKEGQNVTLSCEQNLNHDAMYWYRQDPGQGLRLIYYSQIVNDFQKGDIAEGYSVSREKKESFPLTVTSAQKNPTAFYLCASQDRYSNQPQHFGDGTRLSIL.

The chain recombines TRBV18 with TRBJ2-2; D remains ambiguous. This CDR3 has 15 residues. CDR1 and CDR2 from the germline V gene are KGHSH and LQKENI. V was clipped by 4 bases and J by 0 bases, with 9 bases between them. The CDR3, as DNA: TGTGCCAGCTCACAAGCAGTAACGAACACCGGGGAGCTGTTTTTT. Its translation: CASSQAVTNTGELFF.

The CDR3 DNA is TGTGCCAGCAGCTTAGTAGGGCAGGGGGGCGAGCAGTTCTTC. Amino acid sequence: CASSLVGQGGEQFF. The chain has TRBV7-9 and TRBJ2-1; tentative D call: TRBD1 (7 bases). The CDR3 has 14 amino acids. The V end was cut by 1 base, the J end by 10 bases, with 14 bases between. Germline V gives CDR1 SEHNR, CDR2 FQNEAQ (reference sequence).

The V gene is TRBV29-1, the J gene TRBJ2-7, with D tentatively TRBD1 (6 bases). Trimming left V 6 bases short and J 2 bases short, with 14 bases between. Looked up from germline, CDR1 is SQVTM and CDR2 is ANQGSEA. The CDR3 sequence is 13 residues long. CDR3 bases: TGCAGCGTAGGGCAGGGGCAAACCTACGAGCAGTACTTC. It is translated as CSVGQGQTYEQYF.

J is TRBJ1-5 and V is TRBV7-9; TRBD1 is a possible D gene (5 bases). Between the trimmed V and J ends, which lost 5 bases and 6 bases, there was a span of 14 bases. The CDR3 has 14 amino acids. Per the germline V gene, CDR1 is SEHNR and CDR2 is FQNEAQ (reference sequence). The CDR3 protein is CASSPAGVGQPQHF. CDR3 DNA sequence: TGTGCCAGCAGCCCAGCGGGGGTGGGTCAGCCCCAGCATTTT.

V and J are TRBV25-1 and TRBJ1-2; D may be TRBD1 (5 bases). Germline CDR1 MGHDK, CDR2 SYGVNS. The CDR3 contains 15 residues. V lost 1 base and J 4 bases, leaving 13 bases between the germline ends. This CDR3 reads CASSEWDQGRYGYTF. For the CDR3, the DNA is TGTGCCAGCAGTGAATGGGACCAGGGACGCTATGGCTACACCTTC.

The chain couples TRBV7-9 to TRBJ2-1; no reliable D call. Trimming removed 1 base at V and 10 bases at J, with 8 bases between. Germline values: CDR1 SEHNR, CDR2 FQNEAQ (reference sequence). The CDR3 has 12 amino acids. Written as DNA, the CDR3 is TGTGCCAGCAGCTTAGAATCGGAAGAGCAGTTCTTC. Translating it yields CASSLESEEQFF.

This chain uses TRBV6-1 with TRBJ2-1; TRBD2 aligns across 7 bases. Trimming at V came to 1 base and at J to 2 bases, leaving 2 bases not matched to a gene. The CDR3 has 15 amino acids. Germline V gene data show CDR1 as MNHNS and CDR2 as SASEGT. The CDR3 loop is CASSEDAGAYNEQFF. DNA of the CDR3: TGTGCCAGCAGTGAAGATGCGGGGGCCTACAATGAGCAGTTCTTC.

This chain links TRBV6-5 with TRBJ1-1; D gene ambiguous. The V gene lost 6 bases and the J gene lost 1 base, with 9 bases spanning the gap. CDR1 and CDR2 (germline): MNHEY, SVGAGI. The CDR3 is 13 amino acids. This chain's CDR3 is CASRITGNTEAFF. CDR3 bases: TGTGCCAGCAGAATCACTGGGAACACTGAAGCTTTCTTT.

This chain connects TRBV19 to TRBJ2-1; no clear D gene. CDR3 size: 16 residues. V lost 5 bases, J lost 0 bases, and 14 bases lay in between. CDR1 is LNHDA, CDR2 SQIVND, per germline (reference sequence). CDR3 nucleotide sequence: TGTGCCAGTAGTCCTTACCCTGAGTCCTCCTACAATGAGCAGTTCTTC. As protein: CASSPYPESSYNEQFF.

The J gene is TRBJ1-2, the V gene TRBV4-1; no firm D call. Germline-derived CDR1 and CDR2 are MGHRA and YSYEKL. V gave up 3 bases and J gave up 7 bases, with 12 bases separating them. This CDR3 has 13 residues. The CDR3 DNA reads as TGCGCCAGCAGCCAGAGCGGGGTTGGTGGCTACACCTTC. Translation gives CASSQSGVGGYTF.

CDR3 sequence reads: CASSISTGNYGYTF. In DNA form, the CDR3 reads TGTGCCAGCAGCATATCGACAGGGAACTATGGCTACACCTTC. The gene calls are TRBV7-2 and TRBJ1-2, with 7 nucleotides matching TRBD1. Trimming took 5 bases from V and 2 from J; bases not matched to a gene: 5. Germline-derived CDR1 and CDR2 are SGHTA and FQGNSA. The CDR3 runs to 14 residues.

This rearrangement joins TRBV18 to TRBJ2-7, with 9 bases matching TRBD1. Germline V gene lookup returns CDR1 KGHSH and CDR2 LQKENI. Trimming removed 5 bases from V and 4 bases from J; junction bases left unmatched: 9. The CDR3 consists of 15 residues. CDR3 coding DNA: TGTGCCAGCTCATCGGGACAGGGTAACCAATACGAGCAGTACTTC. Its translation: CASSSGQGNQYEQYF.

This chain uses TRBV10-1 with TRBJ2-5; D may correspond to TRBD1 or TRBD2 (5 bases each). V dropped 0 bases and J dropped 5 bases, with 13 bases sitting between them. Germline values: CDR1 WNHNN, CDR2 SYGVQD (reference sequence). The CDR3 extends over 15 amino acids. CDR3: CASSESRGLRETQYF. CDR3 sequence (DNA): TGCGCCAGCAGTGAGTCACGGGGCCTTCGGGAGACCCAGTACTTC.

The chain couples TRBV5-8 to TRBJ2-1, with 7 bases that match TRBD1. CDR3 length: 18 residues. Germline assignment: CDR1 SGHTS and CDR2 YDEGEE. V shed 3 bases and J 0 bases; nucleotides not matched to a gene: 12. In nucleotides, the CDR3 is TGTGCCAGCAGCTCGGGACAGTCTTCCCTGAGCTCCTACAATGAGCAGTTCTTC. It translates to CASSSGQSSLSSYNEQFF.

As DNA, the CDR3 is TGTGCCAGCTCAGAGGCGACGGACTACGAGCAGTACTTC. This codes for CASSEATDYEQYF. The chain carries TRBV18 and TRBJ2-7; no clear D. Germline V gene sequence: CDR1 KGHSH, CDR2 LQKENI. This CDR3 region has 13 residues. V lost 5 bases, J lost 3 bases, and 11 bases lay in between.

The chain employs TRBV19 and TRBJ2-7; D call uncertain. Germline CDR1 is LNHDA and CDR2 is SQIVND (reference sequence). Trimming removed 5 bases at V and 2 bases at J, with 7 bases between. The CDR3 is made up of 12 amino acids. CDR3 nucleotide sequence: TGTGCCAGTAGTGGCACCCCCTACGAGCAGTACTTC. It specifies CASSGTPYEQYF.

The chain combines TRBV5-6 with TRBJ1-2, with D possibly matching TRBD1 (6 bases). Germline CDR1 reads SGHDT; CDR2 reads YYEEEE. The ends were cut back, 0 bases at V and 3 bases at J, with 9 bases in the middle. This CDR3 comprises 14 residues. This CDR3 is CASSLDQGYYGYTF. In DNA form, the CDR3 reads TGTGCCAGCAGCTTGGACCAGGGGTACTATGGCTACACCTTC.

This clone was seen just once. This sequence joins TRBV6-2 or TRBV6-3 and TRBJ1-5; TRBD1 might be the D (5 bases). This CDR3 comprises 17 residues. V lost 2 bases, J lost 1 base, and 15 bases lay in between. From germline, CDR1 is MNHEY and CDR2 SVGEGT. The CDR3 region is CASSYNYQGNSNQPQHF. Written as DNA, the CDR3 is TGTGCCAGCAGTTACAATTACCAGGGAAACAGCAATCAGCCCCAGCATTTT.

The chain has TRBV10-3 and TRBJ2-6; D gene ambiguous. Germline CDR1 reads ENHRY; CDR2 reads SYGVKD. V lost 3 bases to trimming and J lost 1 base, with 1 base between them. CDR3 size: 13 residues. CDR3 nucleotides: TGTGCCATCAGTGAATCTGGGGCCAACGTCCTGACTTTC. Protein: CAISESGANVLTF.

This clone showed up just once. The chain recombines TRBV4-1 with TRBJ2-1; D is uncertain. Per germline, CDR1 MGHRA and CDR2 YSYEKL. The V end was cut by 4 bases, the J end by 9 bases, with 7 bases between. CDR3 length: 11 amino acids. The CDR3 DNA sequence: TGCGCCAGCAGCCGTTTTAGTGAGCAGTTCTTC. Residues: CASSRFSEQFF.

This clone occurred once. The chain recombines TRBV6-2 or TRBV6-3 with TRBJ2-7; D may correspond to TRBD1 or TRBD2 (5 bases each). CDR1 is MNHEY, CDR2 SVGEGT, per germline. CDR3 length: 17 residues. V was pared by 2 bases and J by 4 bases, with 21 bases between. The CDR3 protein is CASSYPRDGPMTYEQYF. As DNA, the CDR3 is TGTGCCAGCAGTTACCCCCGGGACGGCCCTATGACTTACGAGCAGTACTTC.

The rearrangement links TRBV14 to TRBJ2-5, with 11 bases lining up with TRBD2. Germline-derived CDR1 and CDR2 are SGHDN and FVKESK. This CDR3 contains 17 residues. V shed 1 base and J 1 base; nucleotides not matched to a gene: 5. DNA for the CDR3: TGTGCCAGCAGCCAAGGAGAGACTAGCGGGATCCAAGAGACCCAGTACTTC. Amino acids: CASSQGETSGIQETQYF. Combining the CDR3 with reference TRBV14 and TRBJ2-5 gives the whole variable domain EAGVTQFPSHSVIEKGQTVTLRCDPISGHDNLYWYRRVMGKEIKFLLHFVKESKQDESGMPNNRFLAERTGGTYSTLKVQPAELEDSGVYFCASSQGETSGIQETQYFGPGTRLLVL.

V and J are TRBV2 and TRBJ2-4; 7 nucleotides match TRBD2. CDR3 length: 14 residues. V was clipped by 3 bases and J by 7 bases; unmatched bases: 6. Germline lookup yields CDR1 SNHLY and CDR2 FYNNEI. As DNA, the CDR3 is TGTGCCAGCAGTGATCCGGGGGGTGGGAACATTCAGTACTTC. It yields the protein CASSDPGGGNIQYF.

The gene calls are TRBV5-6 and TRBJ2-3; 7 bases agree with TRBD2. J lost 1 base, V lost 0 bases, and 2 bases had no gene match. The CDR3 consists of 15 residues. Germline assignment: CDR1 SGHDT and CDR2 YYEEEE. CDR3 loop: CASSLVGGGTDTQYF. DNA of the CDR3: TGTGCCAGCAGCTTGGTGGGAGGGGGCACAGATACGCAGTATTTT.

This clone was recorded once. The chain links TRBV3-1 (or the pseudogene TRBV3-2) to TRBJ2-5; tentatively, D is TRBD1 (5 bases). This CDR3 comprises 12 residues. The germline V gene has CDR1 LGHDT and CDR2 YNNKEL (reference sequence). The V gene lost 4 bases and the J gene lost 5 bases, with 8 bases spanning the gap. The CDR3 nucleotides read TGTGCCAGCAGCCCCAGGGTGGAGACCCAGTACTTC. Residues: CASSPRVETQYF.